The 26 T cell receptor beta chains below come from one sample, sequenced in a study of shared clonotypes between healthy human individuals. Clones were sequenced by immunoSEQ multiplex PCR, and TCRdb holds only the in-frame ones, with some missing. The data show hundreds of thousands of clones, about 76% seen once. The sequencing input was PBMCs. The receptor set was obtained from a woman aged 40-49 years in good health. Some clones in this sample may be carry-over from other donors' samples.

V usage is TRBV25-1 and J usage is TRBJ1-4; D is ambiguous. CDR1 and CDR2 from the germline V gene are MGHDK and SYGVNS. The CDR3 has 15 amino acids. V was trimmed by 1 base and J by 8 bases, leaving 14 bases between them. The CDR3 sequence is CASSESGPVREKLFF. The DNA of the CDR3 is TGTGCCAGCAGTGAATCGGGCCCCGTCAGGGAAAAACTGTTTTTT.

This clone turned up a few times. Within the sample, other DNA sequences also encode this same CDR3. This chain's CDR3 is CASSLDPSTEAFF. CDR3 nucleotide sequence: TGCGCCAGCAGCTTGGATCCGAGCACTGAAGCTTTCTTT. The chain links TRBV5-1 to TRBJ1-1, with D uncertain. The CDR3 length is 13 residues. Germline V gives CDR1 SGHRS, CDR2 YFSETQ. V lost 0 bases to trimming and J lost 4 bases, with 7 bases between them.

The rearrangement links TRBV7-3 to TRBJ2-7; TRBD2 is a possible D gene (6 bases). Per germline, CDR1 SGHTA and CDR2 FQGTGA. This CDR3 has 14 amino acids. V was cut by 5 bases and J by 7 bases, with 18 bases left in between. The chain's CDR3 is CASSPDSARGEQYF. CDR3 DNA: TGTGCCAGCAGCCCTGACTCGGCTCGGGGGGAGCAGTACTTC.

This clone showed up just a few times. The rearrangement links TRBV5-1 to TRBJ2-5; 7 bases line up with TRBD1. In germline, CDR1 is SGHRS, CDR2 YFSETQ. The CDR3 totals 16 residues. The trim removed 4 bases at V and 0 bases at J, leaving 9 bases unmatched. The CDR3 DNA reads TGCGCCAGCAGCACAGGGACAGCGCATTACCAAGAGACCCAGTACTTC. It is translated as CASSTGTAHYQETQYF. The variable domain in full, completed from reference TRBV5-1 and TRBJ2-5, reads KAGVTQTPRYLIKTRGQQVTLSCSPISGHRSVSWYQQTPGQGLQFLFEYFSETQRNKGNFPGRFSGRQFSNSRSEMNVSTLELGDSALYLCASSTGTAHYQETQYFGPGTRLLVL.

The V gene is TRBV28, the J gene TRBJ2-7; D is uncertain. CDR1 and CDR2 from the germline V gene are MDHEN and SYDVKM. The CDR3 is 17 residues long. Trimming stripped 1 base from V and 1 base from J, with 17 bases between. CDR3 sequence reads: CASSLSPLADLSYEQYF. The CDR3 nucleotides read TGTGCCAGCAGTTTATCGCCCCTGGCGGACCTATCCTACGAGCAGTACTTC. Filled out from reference TRBV28 and TRBJ2-7, the complete variable domain reads DVKVTQSSRYLVKRTGEKVFLECVQDMDHENMFWYRQDPGLGLRLIYFSYDVKMKEKGDIPEGYSVSREKKERFSLILESASTNQTSMYLCASSLSPLADLSYEQYFGPGTRLTVT.

The chain recombines TRBV7-9 with TRBJ2-1, with TRBD1 identical over 7 bases. After removal of 1 base from V and 2 bases from J, the junction contained 5 bases not matched to a gene. CDR1 SEHNR and CDR2 FQNEAQ come from the germline V gene (reference sequence). This CDR3 is built from 16 residues. The CDR3 region has the DNA TGTGCCAGCAGCTTAGTGGGGACAGCACCCTACAATGAGCAGTTCTTC. This encodes CASSLVGTAPYNEQFF.

This chain's CDR3 is CASSPSGSSYEQYF. Written as DNA, the CDR3 is TGTGCCAGCTCACCGAGCGGGAGCTCCTACGAGCAGTACTTC. The J gene is TRBJ2-7, the V gene TRBV18; 8 nucleotides align to TRBD2. V shed 3 bases, J shed 0 bases, and the junction held 1 base outside the gene matches. Germline assignment: CDR1 KGHSH and CDR2 LQKENI. This CDR3 contains 14 residues.

The rearrangement joins TRBV6-1 to TRBJ2-7; 9 nucleotides match TRBD2. The V and J ends lost 1 base and 3 bases, in that order; junction bases with no gene match: 4. Germline assignment: CDR1 MNHNS and CDR2 SASEGT. The CDR3 consists of 15 residues. The CDR3 bases are TGTGCCAGCAGTGAAGGGACTAGCGTTGTCTACGAGCAGTACTTC. As protein: CASSEGTSVVYEQYF.

This chain links TRBV19 with TRBJ2-1, with D perhaps being TRBD1 or TRBD2 (5 bases each). Between the trimmed V and J ends, which lost 1 base and 8 bases, there was a span of 12 bases. CDR3 length equals 14 residues. Germline V CDR1 and CDR2: LNHDA, SQIVND (reference sequence). The CDR3 DNA sequence: TGTGCCAGTAGTATAGGTGGGGGTCCTGATGAGCAGTTCTTC. Translating it yields CASSIGGGPDEQFF.

This clone was seen a single time. The chain recombines TRBV19 with TRBJ1-1, with TRBD1 identical over 7 bases. Trimming took 4 bases from V and 5 from J; bases not matched to a gene: 4. The CDR3 spans 13 residues. Germline lookup yields CDR1 LNHDA and CDR2 SQIVND (reference sequence). The CDR3 coding sequence is TGTGCCAGTAGTACAAACAGGGGAACTGAAGCTTTCTTT. Translating gives CASSTNRGTEAFF.

The chain combines TRBV18 with TRBJ2-3; TRBD2 is a possible D gene (6 bases). CDR3 length: 13 amino acids. The V and J ends lost 6 bases and 2 bases respectively, with 9 bases between them. Germline V gene lookup returns CDR1 KGHSH and CDR2 LQKENI. The CDR3: CASSRGNTDTQYF. The CDR3, as DNA: TGTGCCAGCTCCCGGGGGAACACAGATACGCAGTATTTT.

This clone was counted ten times or more. The chain has TRBV19 and TRBJ1-5; 8 nucleotides align to TRBD1. The ends lost 5 bases at V and 8 bases at J; junction bases unmatched: 14. CDR3 length: 16 amino acids. Germline CDR1 LNHDA, CDR2 SQIVND (reference sequence). The CDR3 loop is CASSPLIDTGGKPQHF. The CDR3 DNA reads as TGTGCCAGTAGTCCTCTAATCGATACAGGGGGTAAGCCCCAGCATTTT.

The chain joins TRBV18 to TRBJ2-7; 9 bases are shared with TRBD1. The CDR3 has 12 residues. After removal of 5 bases from V and 12 bases from J, the junction contained 8 bases not matched to a gene. Germline values: CDR1 KGHSH, CDR2 LQKENI. The DNA of the CDR3 is TGTGCCAGCTCAGCCCGGGACAGGGACCCGTACTTC. This sequence encodes CASSARDRDPYF.

The V and J genes are TRBV6-1 and TRBJ1-2; D gene ambiguous. CDR1 MNHNS and CDR2 SASEGT come from the germline V gene. Trimming shortened V by 4 bases and J by 8 bases, and 17 bases separated the two germline ends. This CDR3 has 14 amino acids. This CDR3 reads CASSVDETLGGYTF. CDR3 in DNA: TGTGCCAGCAGTGTGGATGAAACCCTAGGGGGCTACACCTTC.

The V and J genes are TRBV9 and TRBJ1-2; 7 bases are a match to TRBD1. Germline values: CDR1 SGDLS, CDR2 YYNGEE. The CDR3 has 13 amino acids. V gave up 0 bases and J gave up 8 bases; unmatched junction bases: 4. The CDR3, as DNA: TGTGCCAGCAGCGTAGAAACGGACAGGGGCTACACCTTC. Protein: CASSVETDRGYTF. Drawing the rest from reference TRBV9 and TRBJ1-2, the complete variable domain is DSGVTQTPKHLITATGQRVTLRCSPRSGDLSVYWYQQSLDQGLQFLIQYYNGEERAKGNILERFSAQQFPDLHSELNLSSLELGDSALYFCASSVETDRGYTFGSGTRLTVV.

The chain couples TRBV6-4 to TRBJ2-3; 12 bases align to TRBD2. This CDR3 is 16 amino acids long. The junction had 11 bases not matched to a gene; V was cut back by 9 bases and J by 4 bases. Germline V gene sequence: CDR1 MRHNA, CDR2 SNTAGT. In DNA, the CDR3 is TGTGCCAGTTCTAAGACTAGCGGGAGTCCTGCAGATACGCAGTATTTT. Its translation is CASSKTSGSPADTQYF.

Only a few counts were recorded for this clone. The chain employs TRBV29-1 and TRBJ1-1; D might be TRBD1 (5 bases). This CDR3 is 13 amino acids long. Trimming removed 2 bases at V and 4 bases at J, with 11 bases between. Germline V CDR1 and CDR2: SQVTM, ANQGSEA. CDR3 loop: CSVERDGGTEAFF. CDR3 nucleotide sequence: TGCAGCGTTGAAAGGGATGGGGGCACTGAAGCTTTCTTT.

The genes are TRBV7-2 and TRBJ2-5; D is uncertain. The J call may be wrong; the DNA end is better matched by TRBJ2-7. This CDR3 has 14 residues. Germline lookup yields CDR1 SGHTA and CDR2 FQGNSA. The CDR3: CASSLGAPAGEQYF. CDR3 DNA: TGTGCCAGCAGCTTAGGGGCACCGGCCGGCGAGCAGTACTTC.

The J gene is TRBJ1-4, the V gene TRBV7-9; D not resolved. Germline loops: CDR1 SEHNR, CDR2 FQNEAQ (reference sequence). The CDR3 consists of 14 residues. V lost 1 base and J lost 8, with 11 bases in between. This chain's CDR3 is CASSLGTASEKLFF. The CDR3 nucleotides read TGTGCCAGCAGCTTAGGAACAGCGTCGGAAAAACTGTTTTTT.

This chain links TRBV10-3 with TRBJ2-5; 12 positions agree with TRBD2. The CDR3 runs to 16 residues. Germline assignment: CDR1 ENHRY and CDR2 SYGVKD. The V gene end was trimmed by 4 bases and the J gene end by 3 bases; junction bases not matched to a gene: 6. CDR3 coding DNA: TGTGCCATCAGTGTCCGACTAGCGGGAGTAAAAGAGACCCAGTACTTC. It is translated as CAISVRLAGVKETQYF.

The gene calls are TRBV9 and TRBJ2-7; the match to TRBD2 covers 7 bases. This CDR3 region has 16 residues. V shed 3 bases, J shed 6 bases, and the junction held 15 bases outside the gene matches. The germline V gene encodes CDR1 SGDLS and CDR2 YYNGEE. CDR3 sequence reads: CASSEKAGLTFGEQYF. DNA for the CDR3: TGTGCCAGCAGCGAAAAAGCGGGACTAACTTTCGGCGAGCAGTACTTC.

V usage is TRBV29-1 and J usage is TRBJ2-5, with TRBD1 matching 11 bases. This CDR3 is 15 amino acids long. Germline V gene lookup returns CDR1 SQVTM and CDR2 ANQGSEA. Trimming took 7 bases from V and 5 from J; bases not matched to a gene: 12. CDR3 residues: CSAVPGQGARETQYF. CDR3 DNA sequence: TGCAGCGCCGTACCCGGACAGGGGGCAAGGGAGACCCAGTACTTC.

Of note for this clone: This specimen includes other DNA sequences encoding the same CDR3. The chain links TRBV6-5 to TRBJ2-3, with D tentatively TRBD2 (5 bases). The V end was cut by 2 bases, the J end by 3 bases, with 6 bases between. The CDR3 has 13 residues. CDR1 MNHEY and CDR2 SVGAGI come from the germline V gene. CDR3 bases: TGTGCCAGCAGTTACCCGGGAACAGATACGCAGTATTTT. Residues: CASSYPGTDTQYF.

This clone has only a few counts. V is TRBV10-3 and J is TRBJ1-5; the match to TRBD1 covers 9 bases. After removal of 9 bases from V and 3 bases from J, the junction contained 9 bases not matched to a gene. Germline V gene lookup returns CDR1 ENHRY and CDR2 SYGVKD. This CDR3 spans 15 amino acids. The CDR3 nucleotides read TGTGCCATACGGGAAAGACAGGGGGACAATCAGCCCCAGCATTTT. It translates to CAIRERQGDNQPQHF.

The chain carries TRBV5-1 and TRBJ2-2; D might be TRBD1 (7 bases). V was pared by 4 bases and J by 6 bases, with 13 bases between. This CDR3 spans 14 amino acids. Per the germline V gene, CDR1 is SGHRS and CDR2 is YFSETQ. In DNA, the CDR3 is TGCGCCAGCAGCGAGGGGGCGGGACCCGGGGAGCTGTTTTTT. It specifies CASSEGAGPGELFF. The full variable domain, in which reference TRBV5-1 and TRBJ2-2 provide the parts outside the CDR3, is KAGVTQTPRYLIKTRGQQVTLSCSPISGHRSVSWYQQTPGQGLQFLFEYFSETQRNKGNFPGRFSGRQFSNSRSEMNVSTLELGDSALYLCASSEGAGPGELFFGEGSRLTVL.

The chain links TRBV27 to TRBJ1-2; the D gene is possibly TRBD1 (5 bases). Germline V gene data show CDR1 as MNHEY and CDR2 as SMNVEV (reference sequence). The CDR3 extends over 15 amino acids. Trimming left V 5 bases short and J 1 base short, with 14 bases between. Here the CDR3 reads CASSRTPRDNYGYTF. Written as DNA, the CDR3 is TGTGCCAGCAGTCGCACCCCCAGGGATAACTATGGCTACACCTTC.